The 16 T cell receptor beta chains given below trace back to one sample, sequenced in a study of blood T cell repertoires in COVID-19 (TCRdb year 2020). The protocol used for the library was the immunoSEQ multiplex PCR assay. TCRdb's version of the immuneACCESS table is confined to in-frame rearrangements and falls short of the full clone set. An unresolved V gene accounts for under half of the shortfall where checked; the remainder is of unknown origin. The sample data list under 200,000 clones, and around 88% of these were observed just once. Clones ranked in the top ten supply around 3.6% of the sample. Sequencing input: PBMCs or T cells enriched from blood (not recorded which). The receptors stem from a woman aged 45-65 years in a cohort exposed to, infected with or recovered from COVID-19 (not recorded which).

The V gene is TRBV7-9, the J gene TRBJ2-3; 9 nucleotides match TRBD2. The germline V gene encodes CDR1 SEHNR and CDR2 FQNEAQ (reference sequence). CDR3 length equals 14 residues. The V and J ends lost 7 bases and 3 bases, in that order; junction bases with no gene match: 5. DNA of the CDR3: TGTGCCAGCACTCGAGCGGGGGGAACAGATACGCAGTATTTT. This encodes CASTRAGGTDTQYF.

This clone was seen a single time. The chain employs TRBV7-5 and TRBJ2-1; the table's D call of TRBD1 was not tested on the DNA. TRBV7-5 is a documented pseudogene. CDR3 size: 14 residues. CDR3 sequence (DNA): TGTGCCAGAAGCTGGAAGGGGGATCGCAATGAGCAGTTCTTC. Protein sequence: CARSWKGDRNEQFF.

The chain uses TRBV5-6 and TRBJ2-3, with D tentatively TRBD2 (5 bases). Trimming removed 7 bases from V and 4 bases from J, with 13 bases in between. The germline gives CDR1 SGHDT, CDR2 YYEEEE. There are 13 residues in the CDR3. CDR3 residues: CASSRPGADTQYF. CDR3 nucleotides: TGTGCCAGCTCCCGGCCCGGGGCAGATACGCAGTATTTT.

This sequence joins TRBV6-2 or TRBV6-3 and TRBJ1-5; possible D gene TRBD1, 5 bases. V lost 6 bases to trimming and J lost 7 bases, with 13 bases between them. This CDR3 comprises 13 residues. Germline CDR1 MNHEY, CDR2 SVGEGT. The CDR3 spells CASSLQGFQPQHF. DNA for the CDR3: TGTGCCAGCAGCCTGCAGGGTTTCCAGCCCCAGCATTTT.

The chain employs TRBV5-1 and TRBJ1-2, with TRBD1 matching 9 bases. J gave up 10 bases and V 3 bases, and 13 bases lay outside the gene matches. The CDR3 runs 15 residues. Germline-derived CDR1 and CDR2 are SGHRS and YFSETQ. CDR3 loop: CASSSSAGTGYHYTF. As DNA, the CDR3 is TGCGCCAGCAGCTCCTCCGCCGGGACAGGGTATCACTACACCTTC.

This chain connects TRBV24-1 to TRBJ1-1, with 7 nucleotides matching TRBD1. Germline assignment: CDR1 KGHDR and CDR2 SFDVKD. V gave up 4 bases and J gave up 0 bases; unmatched junction bases: 4. This CDR3 has 15 residues. The CDR3 loop reads CATSEGTVLNTEAFF. DNA for the CDR3: TGTGCCACCAGTGAAGGGACAGTTTTGAACACTGAAGCTTTCTTT.

The CDR3 region is CASSLGQTYEQYF. The CDR3 DNA is TGTGCCAGCAGCTTAGGGCAGACCTACGAGCAGTACTTC. The rearrangement links TRBV11-3 to TRBJ2-7; D is undetermined. Trimming pared 1 base from V and 2 bases from J, leaving 6 bases between. The CDR3 loop spans 13 amino acids. Germline V gene data show CDR1 as SGHNT and CDR2 as YENEEA.

This chain connects TRBV27 to TRBJ1-6, with 7 bases identical to TRBD1. Looked up from germline, CDR1 is MNHEY and CDR2 is SMNVEV (reference sequence). V dropped 6 bases and J dropped 0; count of bases not matched to a gene: 11. CDR3 length: 18 amino acids. The DNA for the CDR3 is TGTGCCAGCAGCGCGACAGGGTTTCAGGGCTCCTATAATTCACCCCTCCACTTT. This translates into CASSATGFQGSYNSPLHF.

The chain employs TRBV18 and TRBJ2-7, with 7 bases aligning to TRBD1. Germline CDR1 KGHSH, CDR2 LQKENI. The CDR3 extends over 14 amino acids. With V trimmed by 6 bases and J by 4 bases, 9 bases remained unmatched. The CDR3 is CASSSETGPYEQYF. The DNA for the CDR3 is TGTGCCAGCTCGTCGGAGACAGGGCCTTACGAGCAGTACTTC.

This clone appeared a single time. The chain links TRBV28 to TRBJ2-3; TRBD1 aligns across 9 bases. From germline, CDR1 is MDHEN and CDR2 SYDVKM. The CDR3 spans 18 residues. The V gene end was trimmed by 3 bases and the J gene end by 5 bases; junction bases not matched to a gene: 15. The CDR3 nucleotides are TGTGCCAGCAGTTTTAGGGGTATAACAGGGGGCTTAAGAGATACGCAGTATTTT. This translates into CASSFRGITGGLRDTQYF.

The V call is TRBV18, the J call TRBJ2-3, with a tentative D call TRBD1 (6 bases). Germline CDR1 is KGHSH and CDR2 is LQKENI. CDR3 length: 14 residues. The ends were cut back, 8 bases at V and 5 bases at J, with 17 bases in the middle. The CDR3 DNA reads as TGTGCCAGCGCCACCATGGGGGCGGGAGATACGCAGTATTTT. It translates to CASATMGAGDTQYF.

The genes are TRBV11-2 and TRBJ2-7, with D maybe TRBD2 (6 bases). The CDR3 is 16 amino acids. In germline, CDR1 is SGHAT, CDR2 FQNNGV. The V gene lost 3 bases and the J gene lost 3 bases, with 18 bases spanning the gap. The CDR3 reads CASSLETGGFYYEQYF. The DNA for the CDR3 is TGTGCCAGCAGCTTGGAAACCGGGGGTTTTTACTACGAGCAGTACTTC.

This clone was found many times. The chain employs TRBV14 and TRBJ1-3; D gene uncertain. Germline V CDR1 and CDR2: SGHDN, FVKESK. The CDR3 loop spans 14 amino acids. Trimming took off 7 bases at V and 4 bases at J, with 14 bases between the two ends. In nucleotides, the CDR3 is TGTGCCAGCACCCGACGCGGTCTAGGAAACACCATATATTTT. Protein: CASTRRGLGNTIYF.

The count of this clone is one. This chain joins TRBV19 and TRBJ1-5, with a possible D match to TRBD1 (6 bases). V lost 3 bases and J lost 2, with 11 bases in between. CDR3 length: 15 amino acids. From germline, CDR1 is LNHDA and CDR2 SQIVND (reference sequence). The CDR3 reads CASSIMAGGNQPQHF. The CDR3 bases are TGTGCCAGTAGTATTATGGCAGGGGGCAATCAGCCCCAGCATTTT. The variable domain in full, completed from reference TRBV19 and TRBJ1-5, reads DGGITQSPKYLFRKEGQNVTLSCEQNLNHDAMYWYRQDPGQGLRLIYYSQIVNDFQKGDIAEGYSVSREKKESFPLTVTSAQKNPTAFYLCASSIMAGGNQPQHFGDGTRLSIL.

The chain is built from TRBV27 and TRBJ2-2; a weak D match, TRBD2 (6 bases). Germline lookup yields CDR1 MNHEY and CDR2 SMNVEV (reference sequence). This CDR3 comprises 14 residues. With 3 bases removed from V and 7 bases from J, the gap between germline ends came to 12 bases. The CDR3 reads CASSLSGRSGELFF. CDR3 DNA sequence: TGTGCCAGCAGTTTGTCAGGGAGGAGCGGGGAGCTGTTTTTT.

V gene TRBV19 combines with J gene TRBJ1-4; 12 bases line up with TRBD1. The CDR3 consists of 16 residues. V trimming: 6 bases; J trimming: 10 bases; junction bases outside the gene matches: 12. Germline CDR1 is LNHDA and CDR2 is SQIVND (reference sequence). The CDR3 nucleotides are TGTGCCAGTAGCCCCGAGACCGGGACAGGGGGCGGAAAACTGTTTTTT. Protein product: CASSPETGTGGGKLFF.